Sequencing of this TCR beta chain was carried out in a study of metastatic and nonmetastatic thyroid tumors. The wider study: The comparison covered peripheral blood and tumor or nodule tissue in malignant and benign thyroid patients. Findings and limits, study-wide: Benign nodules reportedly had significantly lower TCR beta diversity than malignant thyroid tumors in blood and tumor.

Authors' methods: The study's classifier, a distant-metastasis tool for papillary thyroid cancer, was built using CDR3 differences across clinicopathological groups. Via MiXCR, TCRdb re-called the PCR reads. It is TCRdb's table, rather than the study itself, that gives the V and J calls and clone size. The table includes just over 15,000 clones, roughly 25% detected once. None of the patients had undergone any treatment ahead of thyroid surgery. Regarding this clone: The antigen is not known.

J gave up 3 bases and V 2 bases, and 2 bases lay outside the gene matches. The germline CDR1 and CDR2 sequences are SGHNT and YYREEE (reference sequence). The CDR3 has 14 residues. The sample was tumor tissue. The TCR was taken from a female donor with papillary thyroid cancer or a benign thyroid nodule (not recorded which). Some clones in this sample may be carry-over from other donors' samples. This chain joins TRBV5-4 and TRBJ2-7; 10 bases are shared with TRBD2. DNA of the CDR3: TGTGCCAGCAGCTTCAGCGGGAGGGACTACGAGCAGTACTTC. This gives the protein CASSFSGRDYEQYF.